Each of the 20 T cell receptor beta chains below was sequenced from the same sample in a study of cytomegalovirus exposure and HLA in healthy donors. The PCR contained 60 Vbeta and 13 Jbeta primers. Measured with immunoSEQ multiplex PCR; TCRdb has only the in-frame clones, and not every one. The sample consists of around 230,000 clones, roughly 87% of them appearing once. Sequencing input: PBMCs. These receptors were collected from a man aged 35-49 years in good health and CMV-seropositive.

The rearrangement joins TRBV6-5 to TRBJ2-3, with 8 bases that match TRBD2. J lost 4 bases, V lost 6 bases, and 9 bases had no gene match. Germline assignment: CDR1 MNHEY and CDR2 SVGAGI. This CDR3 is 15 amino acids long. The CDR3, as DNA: TGTGCCAGCAGGCCGGGACTAGGGGTTGCAGATACGCAGTATTTT. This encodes CASRPGLGVADTQYF.

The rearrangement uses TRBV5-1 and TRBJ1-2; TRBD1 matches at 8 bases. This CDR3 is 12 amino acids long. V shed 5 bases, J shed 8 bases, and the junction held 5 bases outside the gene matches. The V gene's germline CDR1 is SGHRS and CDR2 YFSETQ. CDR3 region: CASSIRDRGYTF. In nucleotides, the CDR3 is TGCGCCAGCAGTATCCGGGACAGGGGCTACACCTTC.

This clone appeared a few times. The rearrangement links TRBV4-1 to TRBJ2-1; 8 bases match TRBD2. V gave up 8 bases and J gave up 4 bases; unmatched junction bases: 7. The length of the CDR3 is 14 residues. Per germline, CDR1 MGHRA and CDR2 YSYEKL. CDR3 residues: CASGVASGYNEQFF. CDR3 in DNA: TGCGCCAGCGGAGTAGCTAGCGGGTACAATGAGCAGTTCTTC.

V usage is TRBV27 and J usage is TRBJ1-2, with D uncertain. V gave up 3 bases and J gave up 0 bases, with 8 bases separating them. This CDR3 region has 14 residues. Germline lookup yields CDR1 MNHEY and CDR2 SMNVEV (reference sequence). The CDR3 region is CASSLVGPNYGYTF. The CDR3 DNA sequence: TGTGCCAGCAGTTTGGTGGGCCCTAACTATGGCTACACCTTC.

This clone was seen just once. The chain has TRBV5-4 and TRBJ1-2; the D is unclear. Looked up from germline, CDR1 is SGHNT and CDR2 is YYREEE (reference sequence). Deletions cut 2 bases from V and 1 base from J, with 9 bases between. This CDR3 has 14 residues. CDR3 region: CASSLNRYNYGYTF. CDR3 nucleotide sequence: TGTGCCAGCAGCTTAAACAGATATAACTATGGCTACACCTTC.

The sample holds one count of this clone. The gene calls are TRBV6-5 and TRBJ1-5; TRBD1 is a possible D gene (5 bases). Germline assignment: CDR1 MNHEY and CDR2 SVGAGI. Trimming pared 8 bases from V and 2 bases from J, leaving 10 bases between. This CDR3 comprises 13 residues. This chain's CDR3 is CASSGGGNQPQHF. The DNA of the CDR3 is TGTGCCAGCTCGGGGGGAGGCAATCAGCCCCAGCATTTT.

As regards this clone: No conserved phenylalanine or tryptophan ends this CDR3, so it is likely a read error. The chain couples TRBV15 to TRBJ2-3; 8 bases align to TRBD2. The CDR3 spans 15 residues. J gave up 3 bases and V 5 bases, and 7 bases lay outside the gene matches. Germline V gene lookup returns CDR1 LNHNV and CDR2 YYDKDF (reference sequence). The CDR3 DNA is TGTGCCACCAGCCCCTCAGCGGGAGCGACAGATACGCAGTATTTG. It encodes CATSPSAGATDTQYL.

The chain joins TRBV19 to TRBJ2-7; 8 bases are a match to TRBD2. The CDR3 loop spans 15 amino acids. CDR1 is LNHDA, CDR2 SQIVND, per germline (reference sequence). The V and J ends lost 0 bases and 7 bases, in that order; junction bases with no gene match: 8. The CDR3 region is CASSIEAGGWIEQYF. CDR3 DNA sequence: TGTGCCAGTAGTATAGAGGCGGGAGGCTGGATAGAGCAGTACTTC.

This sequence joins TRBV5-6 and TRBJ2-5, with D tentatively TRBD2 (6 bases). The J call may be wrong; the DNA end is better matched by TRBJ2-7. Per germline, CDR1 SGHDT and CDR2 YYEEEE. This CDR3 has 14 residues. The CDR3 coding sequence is TGTGCCAGCAGCCTGAGCGGGCTCACCTACGAGCAGTACTTC. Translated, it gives CASSLSGLTYEQYF.

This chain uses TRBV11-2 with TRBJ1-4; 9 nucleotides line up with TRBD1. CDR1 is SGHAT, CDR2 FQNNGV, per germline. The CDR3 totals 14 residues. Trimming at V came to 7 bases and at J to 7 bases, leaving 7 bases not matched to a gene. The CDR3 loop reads CASTKTGGIEKLFF. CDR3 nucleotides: TGTGCCAGCACCAAGACAGGGGGGATTGAAAAACTGTTTTTT.

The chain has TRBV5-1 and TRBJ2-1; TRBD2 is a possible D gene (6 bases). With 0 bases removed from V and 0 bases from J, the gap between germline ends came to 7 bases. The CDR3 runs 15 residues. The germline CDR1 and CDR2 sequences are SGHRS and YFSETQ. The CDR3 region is CASSLDGGSYNEQFF. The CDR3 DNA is TGCGCCAGCAGCTTGGACGGGGGCTCCTACAATGAGCAGTTCTTC.

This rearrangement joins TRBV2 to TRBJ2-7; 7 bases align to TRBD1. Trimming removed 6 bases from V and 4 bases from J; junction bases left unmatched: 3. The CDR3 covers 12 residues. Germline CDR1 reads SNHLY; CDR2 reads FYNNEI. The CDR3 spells CASSRQGYEQYF. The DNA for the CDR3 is TGTGCCAGCAGCCGACAGGGTTACGAGCAGTACTTC.

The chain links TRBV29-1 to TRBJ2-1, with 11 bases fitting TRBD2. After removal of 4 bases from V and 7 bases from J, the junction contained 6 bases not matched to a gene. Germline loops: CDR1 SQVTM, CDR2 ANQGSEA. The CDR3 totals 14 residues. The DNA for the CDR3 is TGCAGCGTTGTTAGCGGGAGGGCCTCGAATGAGCAGTTCTTC. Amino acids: CSVVSGRASNEQFF.

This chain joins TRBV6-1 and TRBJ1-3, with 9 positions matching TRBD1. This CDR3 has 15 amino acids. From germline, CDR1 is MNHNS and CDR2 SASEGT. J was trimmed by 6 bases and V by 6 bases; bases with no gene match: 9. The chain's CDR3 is CASREQGAPENTIYF. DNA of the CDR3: TGTGCCAGCAGGGAACAGGGGGCACCAGAAAACACCATATATTTT.

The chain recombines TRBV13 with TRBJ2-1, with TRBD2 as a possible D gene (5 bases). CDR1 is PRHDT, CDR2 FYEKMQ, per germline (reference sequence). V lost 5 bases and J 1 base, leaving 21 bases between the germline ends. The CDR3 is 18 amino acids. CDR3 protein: CASSPPFVALTSYNEQFF. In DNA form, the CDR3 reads TGTGCCAGCAGCCCTCCGTTCGTAGCGCTGACATCCTACAATGAGCAGTTCTTC.

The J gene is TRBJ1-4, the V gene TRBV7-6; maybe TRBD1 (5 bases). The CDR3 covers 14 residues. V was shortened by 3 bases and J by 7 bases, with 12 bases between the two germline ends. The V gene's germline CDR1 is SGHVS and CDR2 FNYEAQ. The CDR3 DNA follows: TGTGCCAGCAGCTTCGGGGGGTTGGGTGAAAAACTGTTTTTT. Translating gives CASSFGGLGEKLFF.

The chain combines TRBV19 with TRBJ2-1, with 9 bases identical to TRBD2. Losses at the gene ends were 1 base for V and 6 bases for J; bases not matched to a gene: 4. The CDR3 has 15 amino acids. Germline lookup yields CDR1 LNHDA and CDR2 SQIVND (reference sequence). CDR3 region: CASSIGGLAGNEQFF. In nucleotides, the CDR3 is TGTGCCAGTAGTATAGGGGGACTAGCAGGCAATGAGCAGTTCTTC.

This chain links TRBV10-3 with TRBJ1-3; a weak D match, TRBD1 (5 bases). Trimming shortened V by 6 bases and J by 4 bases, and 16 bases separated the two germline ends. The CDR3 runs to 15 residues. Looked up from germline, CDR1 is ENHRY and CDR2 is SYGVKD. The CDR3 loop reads CAIRGQGSSGNTIYF. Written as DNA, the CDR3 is TGTGCCATCAGGGGGCAGGGTTCCTCCGGAAACACCATATATTTT.

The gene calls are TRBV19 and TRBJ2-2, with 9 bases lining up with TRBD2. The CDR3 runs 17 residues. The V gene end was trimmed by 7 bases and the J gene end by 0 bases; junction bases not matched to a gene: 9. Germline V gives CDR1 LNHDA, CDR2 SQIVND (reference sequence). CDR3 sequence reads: CASTRTSAYTNTGELFF. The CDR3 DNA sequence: TGTGCCAGTACCAGGACTAGCGCTTATACGAACACCGGGGAGCTGTTTTTT.

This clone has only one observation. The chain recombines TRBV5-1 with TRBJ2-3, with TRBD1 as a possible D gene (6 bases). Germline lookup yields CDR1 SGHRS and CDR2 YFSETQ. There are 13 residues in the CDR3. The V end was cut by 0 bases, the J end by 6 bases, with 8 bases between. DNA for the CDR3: TGCGCCAGCAGCTTGGGGACAGTTGATACGCAGTATTTT. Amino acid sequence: CASSLGTVDTQYF. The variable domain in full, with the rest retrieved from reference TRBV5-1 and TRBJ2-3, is KAGVTQTPRYLIKTRGQQVTLSCSPISGHRSVSWYQQTPGQGLQFLFEYFSETQRNKGNFPGRFSGRQFSNSRSEMNVSTLELGDSALYLCASSLGTVDTQYFGPGTRLTVL.